In its sample, the clone carrying this T cell receptor beta chain was seen a few times. Its antigen is still unknown. V lost 4 bases to trimming and J lost 6 bases, with 15 bases between them. Per germline, CDR1 SNHLY and CDR2 FYNNEI. This CDR3 contains 14 residues. This record comes from a study of post-analysis software for immune sequencing data. Whole-study context: Relapsing-remitting, secondary progressive and progressive-relapsing multiple sclerosis were all included among the disease courses. Study outcomes and limitations: About five TRBV segments appeared more often in patients than in controls, and TRBV5-6, TRBV5-1 and TRBV20-1 were among these. The authors found that F measure strongly co-clustered same-batch samples. People with multiple sclerosis had a significantly lower normalized Chao1 diversity than controls did.

Carried by the TCR beta cDNA libraries were unique molecular identifiers. There were about 1 to 10 million T cells, and around 460,000 cDNA molecules came from them. MiXCR, run by TCRdb on the PCR reads, gives a single entry per CDR3 protein. In the table there are 700,000 to 800,000 distinct CDR3 sequences, around 27% of which are singletons. The chain carries TRBV2 and TRBJ2-5; D perhaps matches TRBD1 (7 bases). Sequencing was performed on blood. The TCR comes from a girl aged 5 to 17 with multiple sclerosis. The DNA for the CDR3 is TGTGCCAGCAGTGTCGGAGGGGGCGGAAAGACCCAGTACTTC. It codes for CASSVGGGGKTQYF.